A selection of T cell receptor beta chains follows, all from one sample in a study of control samples from healthy donors and cancer patients. Data came from immunoSEQ multiplex PCR; TCRdb stores just in-frame clones and leaves some out. The table shows 75,000 to 100,000 clones, with about 85% occurring only once. The material sequenced was blood. These TCRs come from a woman between 45 and 60 years old in good health. Both conserved end residues are part of each CDR3. A D gene is named only where the DNA matches it firmly. Size is omitted from some rows. Given values are once, few, many or a class for expanded clones.

d_gene	len	v_gene	abundance	j_gene	CDR3aa	CDR3nt
-	12	TRBV28	-	TRBJ2-7	CASSPGKYEQYF	TGTGCCAGCAGTCCAGGGAAGTACGAGCAGTACTTC
-	15	TRBV2	-	TRBJ2-2	CASSVQGGSTGELFF	TGTGCCAGCAGTGTACAGGGAGGGAGCACCGGGGAGCTGTTTTTT
-	13	TRBV7-3	once	TRBJ2-3	CASSPGAPDTQYF	TGTGCCAGCAGCCCCGGGGCCCCGGATACGCAGTATTTT
-	12	TRBV7-9	-	TRBJ1-2	CASSFSSETATF	TGTGCCAGCAGCTTTTCTTCCGAGACAGCGACCTTC
-	13	TRBV5-5	-	TRBJ2-3	CASSTWSTDTQYF	TGTGCCAGCAGCACGTGGAGCACAGATACGCAGTATTTT
TRBD2	16	TRBV27	-	TRBJ2-5	CASSSGLAGVGETQYF	TGTGCCAGCAGTTCGGGACTAGCGGGAGTGGGAGAGACCCAGTACTTC
-	15	TRBV28	-	TRBJ1-4	CASSPPGATNEKLFF	TGTGCCAGCAGTCCCCCGGGAGCAACTAATGAAAAACTGTTTTTT
-	13	TRBV24-1	-	TRBJ2-1	CATSDSRYNEQFF	TGTGCCACCAGTGATTCACGGTACAATGAGCAGTTCTTC
-	13	TRBV11-2	-	TRBJ1-2	CASSQGQAVGYTF	TGTGCCAGCAGCCAAGGGCAGGCAGTTGGCTACACCTTC
TRBD2	17	TRBV5-4	-	TRBJ2-2	CASSSAGLAGGHGELFF	TGTGCCAGCAGTTCGGCGGGGCTAGCGGGAGGACACGGGGAGCTGTTTTTT
-	11	TRBV28	-	TRBJ2-7	CASSWSREQYF	TGTGCCAGCAGTTGGTCAAGAGAGCAGTACTTC
TRBD1	14	TRBV7-3	-	TRBJ2-3	CASSSDRGGDTQYF	TGTGCCAGCAGCTCGGACAGGGGGGGAGATACGCAGTATTTT
-	16	TRBV3-1/TRBV3-2	-	TRBJ1-2	CASSQVPGRENYGYTF	TGTGCCAGCAGCCAAGTTCCGGGCAGGGAGAACTATGGCTACACCTTC
TRBD1	16	TRBV28	-	TRBJ1-2	CASSPPPGTGGWGYTF	TGTGCCAGCAGTCCCCCCCCGGGGACAGGGGGATGGGGCTACACCTTC
TRBD2	15	TRBV15	-	TRBJ2-5	CATSRGGLASETQYF	TGTGCCACCAGCAGAGGGGGACTAGCATCTGAGACCCAGTACTTC
TRBD1	14	TRBV5-1	-	TRBJ1-3	CASSGQGSGNTIYF	TGCGCCAGCAGCGGACAGGGATCTGGAAACACCATATATTTT